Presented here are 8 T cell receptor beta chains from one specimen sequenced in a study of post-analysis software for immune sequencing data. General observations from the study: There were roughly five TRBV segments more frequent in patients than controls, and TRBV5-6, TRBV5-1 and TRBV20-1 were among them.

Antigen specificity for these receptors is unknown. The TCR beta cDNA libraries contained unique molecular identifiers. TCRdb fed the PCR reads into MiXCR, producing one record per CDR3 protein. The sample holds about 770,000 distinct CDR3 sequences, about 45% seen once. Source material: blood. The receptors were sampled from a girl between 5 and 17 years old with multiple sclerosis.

DNA of the CDR3: TGTGCCAGCAAAGAAAACTCGGGACAGGGCTACGAGCAGTACTTC. Translated: CASKENSGQGYEQYF. V usage is TRBV6-1 and J usage is TRBJ2-7; 9 bases are shared with TRBD1. CDR3 length equals 15 residues. V lost 7 bases, J lost 3 bases, and 10 bases stayed unmatched. Germline loops: CDR1 MNHNS, CDR2 SASEGT.

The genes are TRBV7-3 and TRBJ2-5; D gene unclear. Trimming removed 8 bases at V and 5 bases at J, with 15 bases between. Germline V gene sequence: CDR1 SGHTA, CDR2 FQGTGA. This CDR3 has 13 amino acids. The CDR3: CASQVALGETQYF. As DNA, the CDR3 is TGTGCCAGCCAGGTGGCGCTCGGGGAGACCCAGTACTTC.

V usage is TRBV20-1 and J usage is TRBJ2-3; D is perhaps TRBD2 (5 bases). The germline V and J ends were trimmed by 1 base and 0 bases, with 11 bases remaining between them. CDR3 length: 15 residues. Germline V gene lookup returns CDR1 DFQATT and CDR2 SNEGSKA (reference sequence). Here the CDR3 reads CSARALAVSTDTQYF. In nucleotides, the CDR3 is TGCAGTGCTAGAGCCCTAGCAGTTAGCACAGATACGCAGTATTTT.

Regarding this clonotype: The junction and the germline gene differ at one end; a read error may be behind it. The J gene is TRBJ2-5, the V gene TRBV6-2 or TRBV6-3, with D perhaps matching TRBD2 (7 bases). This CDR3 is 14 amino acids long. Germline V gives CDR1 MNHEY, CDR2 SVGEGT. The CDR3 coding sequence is TGTGTCAGCAGTTATGCCAGGGGAGGGGAGACCCAGTACTTC. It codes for CVSSYARGGETQYF.

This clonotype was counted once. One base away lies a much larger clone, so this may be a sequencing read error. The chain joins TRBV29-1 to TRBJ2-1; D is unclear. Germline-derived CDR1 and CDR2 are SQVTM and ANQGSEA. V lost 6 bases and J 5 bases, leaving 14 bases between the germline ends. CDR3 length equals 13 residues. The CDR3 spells CSVLPPQHNEQFF. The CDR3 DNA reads TGCAGCGTACTTCCACCTCAACACAATGAGCAGTTCTTC.

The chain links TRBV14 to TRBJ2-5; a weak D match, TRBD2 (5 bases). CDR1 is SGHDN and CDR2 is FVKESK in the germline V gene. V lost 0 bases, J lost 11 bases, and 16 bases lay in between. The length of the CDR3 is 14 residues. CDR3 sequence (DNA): TGTGCCAGCAGCCAAGATTGGCGCCAGAGGGAGCAGTACTTC. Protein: CASSQDWRQREQYF.

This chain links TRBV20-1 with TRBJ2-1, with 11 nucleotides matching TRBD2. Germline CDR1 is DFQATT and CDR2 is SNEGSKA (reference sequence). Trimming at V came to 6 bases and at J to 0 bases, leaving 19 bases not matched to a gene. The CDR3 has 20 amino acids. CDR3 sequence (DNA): TGCAGTGCCACGGGACTAGCGGTCGAGGAGGAGAGGAGCTCCTACAATGAGCAGTTCTTC. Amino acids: CSATGLAVEEERSSYNEQFF.

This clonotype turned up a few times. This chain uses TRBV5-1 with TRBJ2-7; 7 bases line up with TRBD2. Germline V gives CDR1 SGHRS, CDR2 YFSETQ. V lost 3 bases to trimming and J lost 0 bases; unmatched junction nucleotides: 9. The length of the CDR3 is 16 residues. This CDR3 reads CASSSLGSGVSYEQYF. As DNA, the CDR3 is TGCGCCAGCAGCTCCCTCGGGAGCGGGGTCTCCTACGAGCAGTACTTC.